These T cell receptor beta chains were read from a single sample in a study of CDR3 diversity in severe acne. TCRdb fed the PCR reads into MiXCR, producing one record per CDR3 protein. The table records roughly 100,000 distinct CDR3 sequences, 51% of them present only once. The sample consisted of blood. The receptor set was obtained from a male donor with acne. CDR3s include the opening cysteine and the closing phenylalanine or tryptophan. Fields, in order: J gene, V gene, D gene, CDR3 length, clone size, CDR3 DNA, CDR3 protein. The D gene is left open where the match is weak. Not every row has a clone size; where given, it reads once, few, many or a size class.

TRBJ2-4	TRBV13	.	16	.	TGTGCCAGCAGCTTAGGCCTTGGGGGGACCAAAAACATTCAGTACTTC	CASSLGLGGTKNIQYF
TRBJ2-1	TRBV10-3	.	15	.	TGTGCCATCACCCTAACCTACCTCTCCTACAATGAGCAGTTCTTC	CAITLTYLSYNEQFF
TRBJ1-2	TRBV10-2	.	12	few	TGCGCCAGCACCGAGGGGGGCTATGGCTACACCTTC	CASTEGGYGYTF
TRBJ1-6	TRBV7-3	.	14	few	TGTGCCAGCAGTTATTTGGGCTATAATTCACCCCTCCACTTT	CASSYLGYNSPLHF
TRBJ1-2	TRBV7-9	.	12	.	TGTGCCAGCAGCTTAGCGCGGGATGGCTACACCTTC	CASSLARDGYTF
TRBJ2-7	TRBV27	TRBD1	13	many	TGTGCCAGCAGAACCGGGACAGGGGGTTTGCAGTACTTC	CASRTGTGGLQYF
TRBJ2-7	TRBV4-1	TRBD2	17	many	TGCGCCAGCAGCCAAGAGATAGGGGGACTAGCGGCCTACGAGCAGTACTTC	CASSQEIGGLAAYEQYF
TRBJ1-5	TRBV24-1	.	15	.	TGTGCCAGCTCACCTTTGGGGGATAGCAATCAGCCCCAGCATTTT	CASSPLGDSNQPQHF
TRBJ2-5	TRBV4-3	TRBD2	16	.	TGCGCCAGCAGCCAAGTACTAGCGGGAGTGCAAGAGACCCAGTACTTC	CASSQVLAGVQETQYF
TRBJ2-7	TRBV6-5	.	12	.	TGTGCCAGCGGCCAAGGGGTCTACGAGCAGTACTTC	CASGQGVYEQYF
TRBJ1-5	TRBV28	.	16	few	TGTGCCAGCAGTTTTTTTGCGGGTGGCTTCAATCAGCCCCAGCATTTT	CASSFFAGGFNQPQHF
TRBJ2-3	TRBV5-1	.	13	.	TGCGCCAGCAGCTTGGGCGGCACAGACACGCAGTATTTT	CASSLGGTDTQYF
TRBJ2-7	TRBV7-2	TRBD2	15	once	TGTGCCAGCAGCTTGGGGACTAGCGGGGGGGACCAGCAGTACTTC	CASSLGTSGGDQQYF
TRBJ2-7	TRBV14	.	15	many	TGTGCTAGCAGCGTGGGGGGTCAGGGAACGAACCGCGCGTACTTC	CASSVGGQGTNRAYF
TRBJ2-7	TRBV10-3	TRBD2	14	.	TGTGCCATCAGGTCAGCGGGAGAGGTCTACGAGCAGTACTTC	CAIRSAGEVYEQYF
TRBJ2-5	TRBV29-1	TRBD1	14	.	TGCAGCGTTGACGGGACAGTGAACCAAGAGACCCAGTACTTC	CSVDGTVNQETQYF
TRBJ1-5	TRBV15	TRBD1	15	.	TGTGCCACCAGCAGCCAGGGGGCGAGCAATCAGCCCCAGCATTTT	CATSSQGASNQPQHF
TRBJ2-2	TRBV19	TRBD1	17	.	TGTGCCAGTAGTATTAACACCGGACAGGGGACCACCGGGGAGCTGTTTTTT	CASSINTGQGTTGELFF
TRBJ2-7	TRBV28	TRBD1	16	many	TGTGCCAGCAAAAGACAGGGGACCTATTTCGGGTACGAGCAGTACTTC	CASKRQGTYFGYEQYF
TRBJ1-5	TRBV5-4	.	14	few	TGTGCCAGCAGCTCGGCAGAGGGCAATCAGCCCCAGCATTTT	CASSSAEGNQPQHF
TRBJ1-4	TRBV4-1	.	15	few	TGCGCCAGCAGCCGAGCGGGGGGCGTCGATGAAAAACTGTTTTTT	CASSRAGGVDEKLFF
TRBJ1-6	TRBV28	TRBD1	15	.	TGTGCCAGCAGCCTAAAAGGGGGCAGGGGATCACCCCTCCACTTT	CASSLKGGRGSPLHF
TRBJ1-2	TRBV25-1	.	15	.	TGTGCCAGTAGTATGTTGGGATTAGCGAACTATGGCTACACCTTC	CASSMLGLANYGYTF
TRBJ2-1	TRBV19	TRBD1	15	.	TGTGCCAGTAGTGGACAGGGTTTCGGCTACAATGAGCAGTTCTTC	CASSGQGFGYNEQFF
TRBJ2-3	TRBV10-2	TRBD1	19	.	TGCGCCAGCAGTGAGGGCATAGACCCGGGACAGGGGTACACAGATGCGCAGTATTTT	CASSEGIDPGQGYTDAQYF
TRBJ2-7	TRBV25-1	TRBD2	16	.	TGTGCCAGCAGTAAACCACCGGGACTAGCGGGAGTTAAGCAGTACTTC	CASSKPPGLAGVKQYF
TRBJ2-7	TRBV20-1	TRBD2	13	.	TGCAGTGCTGAACTAGCGGGAGATGTCGAGCAGTACTTC	CSAELAGDVEQYF
TRBJ2-7	TRBV29-1	.	15	.	TGCAGCGTTGAAGATGCGACTAGAACGGGCTACGAGCAGTACTTC	CSVEDATRTGYEQYF
TRBJ1-1	TRBV20-1	.	13	.	TGCAGTGCTAGAGACGGGGCGCGCACTGAAGCTTTCTTT	CSARDGARTEAFF
TRBJ1-2	TRBV19	.	13	.	TGTGCCAGTAGTCCCGGACGGAACTATGGCTACACCTTC	CASSPGRNYGYTF
TRBJ2-3	TRBV28	.	13	.	TGTGCCAGCAGCGTTCAGCAGCCAGATACGCAGTATTTT	CASSVQQPDTQYF
TRBJ1-6	TRBV2	TRBD1	15	many	TGTGCCAGCAGTCCAATAGACAGGGATAATTCACCCCTCCACTTT	CASSPIDRDNSPLHF
TRBJ2-2	TRBV7-9	.	15	.	TGTGCCAGCAGCCCCGACAGGGAGGGCACCGGGGAGCTGTTTTTT	CASSPDREGTGELFF
TRBJ2-7	TRBV19	.	17	.	TGTGCCAGTAGTATATCGTTAAGGAATTCTCGAACCTACGAGCAGTACTTC	CASSISLRNSRTYEQYF
TRBJ2-1	TRBV2	.	14	.	TGTGCCAGCAGTGACAATAGGTCCTACAATGAGCAGTTCTTC	CASSDNRSYNEQFF
TRBJ1-1	TRBV30	TRBD1	11	.	TGTGTCTGGAGGAGACAGGGCAGAGCTTTCTTT	CVWRRQGRAFF
TRBJ2-7	TRBV11-1	.	16	.	TGTGCCAGCAGCGAGGGGGGACAGGCCACGGGGGGCGAGCAGTACTTC	CASSEGGQATGGEQYF
TRBJ2-7	TRBV5-4	.	14	.	TGTGCCAGCAGCAAAGGGGCTACACCCTACGAGCAGTACTTC	CASSKGATPYEQYF
TRBJ2-7	TRBV10-1	TRBD1	15	.	TGCGCCAGCAGTGAGTCGAGGGGACAGAGCTACGAGCAGTACTTC	CASSESRGQSYEQYF
TRBJ2-7	TRBV12-3/TRBV12-4	.	12	.	TGTGCCAGCAGCCTGCTAGTCGACGAGCAGCACTTC	CASSLLVDEQHF
TRBJ1-1	TRBV5-6	.	13	few	TGTGCCAGCAGCTTTGAAGTATCGGGGGGCGCTTTCTTT	CASSFEVSGGAFF
TRBJ2-1	TRBV4-3	TRBD2	18	.	TGCGCCAGCAGCCAAGATGGGCTCCTAGCGGGGGGGTTGAGTGAGCAGTTCTTC	CASSQDGLLAGGLSEQFF
TRBJ2-7	TRBV7-8	TRBD2	14	once	TGTGCCAGCAGCTTAGTGACTAGCGTGTACGAGCAGTACTTC	CASSLVTSVYEQYF
TRBJ2-2	TRBV5-4	.	14	.	TGTGCCAGCAGCTTGGACCTCCGTGCCGGGGAGCTGTTTTTT	CASSLDLRAGELFF
TRBJ2-3	TRBV15	TRBD2	15	.	TGTGCCACCAGCAGTGAAAGGGCGGGAGCAGATACGCAGTATTTT	CATSSERAGADTQYF
TRBJ2-3	TRBV7-2	.	14	.	TGTGCCAGCAGCTTTCCGGGACCTAGAGATACGCAGTATTTT	CASSFPGPRDTQYF
TRBJ1-5	TRBV9	.	14	once	TGTGCCGGCAGCGTAGGAGGGATCAATCAGCCCCAGCATTTT	CAGSVGGINQPQHF
TRBJ1-1	TRBV29-1	.	13	.	TGCAGCGTTGCGAGGGGCCTGAACACTGAAGCTTTCTTT	CSVARGLNTEAFF
TRBJ2-1	TRBV2	.	12	.	TGTGCCAGCAGTGTGTGGGGAAATGAGCAGTTCTTC	CASSVWGNEQFF
TRBJ1-6	TRBV20-1	.	13	.	TGCAGTGCTACCAGGACGCAAGATTCACCCCTCCACTTT	CSATRTQDSPLHF
TRBJ2-1	TRBV9	.	14	.	TGTGCCAGCAGTGACGAGAGGGGAGAGAGTGAGCAGTTCTTC	CASSDERGESEQFF
TRBJ2-1	TRBV7-8	TRBD2	13	.	TGTGCCAGCAGCCCAGCGGGAGTAAATGGGCAGTTCTTC	CASSPAGVNGQFF
TRBJ1-1	TRBV20-1	.	13	medium-sized	TGCAGTGTAGTGGGCCGGGTGAACACTGAAGCTTTCTTT	CSVVGRVNTEAFF
TRBJ2-7	TRBV6-6	.	12	.	TGTGCCAGCTCAGACGGCCTCTACGAGCAGTACTTC	CASSDGLYEQYF
TRBJ2-2	TRBV15	.	17	.	TGTGCCACCAGCAGATCAAGGGCAGCCTTTTACACCGGGGAGCTGTTTTTT	CATSRSRAAFYTGELFF
TRBJ2-7	TRBV9	.	12	.	TGTGCCAGCAGCGTAGAAAGGGGCGAGCAGTACTTC	CASSVERGEQYF
TRBJ1-1	TRBV6-2/TRBV6-3	TRBD1	14	many	TGTGCCAGCAGAAGTACGGGACAGGGAGCTGAAGCTTTCTTT	CASRSTGQGAEAFF
TRBJ2-5	TRBV19	.	12	.	TGTGCCAGTAGTATGGTTGCGGAGACCCAGTACTTC	CASSMVAETQYF
TRBJ1-6	TRBV2	TRBD1	15	many	TGTGCCAGCAGTGGGTCAGGGGGCGAAGATTCACCCCTCCACTTT	CASSGSGGEDSPLHF
TRBJ1-1	TRBV2	.	11	.	TGTGCCAGCAGTGAACTTCCTGAAGCTTTCTTT	CASSELPEAFF